This TCR beta chain was sequenced during a study of T cells in Graves' hyperthyroidism and ophthalmopathy. This clonotype was recorded at least ten times. The V end was cut by 3 bases, the J end by 2 bases, with 7 bases between. Per the germline V gene, CDR1 is LGHNT and CDR2 is FRNRAP. The CDR3 contains 13 residues. TCR beta CDR3 region amplification was performed from RNA transcripts. The HTBI primer set was used in a first-round RT-PCR of the TCR CDR3. One entry per CDR3 protein results from TCRdb running MiXCR on the multiplex PCR reads. The table records around 300,000 distinct CDR3 sequences, about an eighth of them present only once.

Sequencing was carried out using blood. This chain links TRBV12-5 with TRBJ1-1, with D possibly being TRBD1 (6 bases). The receptor's source is a woman aged 40-49 years with Graves' hyperthyroidism. The CDR3 region is CASGFRGNTEAFF. The CDR3 DNA is TGTGCTAGTGGTTTCAGGGGAAACACTGAAGCTTTCTTT.